The rows below give T cell receptor beta chains drawn from one sample of a study of shared clonotypes between healthy human individuals. Here immunoSEQ multiplex PCR was the method, and the copy in TCRdb shows in-frame clones only, minus some. The sample lists some 2.1 million clones; 85% to 95% were seen once. Input material: naive CD8+ T cells from PBMCs. These receptor sequences come from a young man in good health. Some clones in this sample may be carry-over from other donors' samples. Both conserved end residues are part of each CDR3. A D gene is named only where the DNA matches it firmly. Clone size appears in some rows only: once, few, many, or a class for an expanded clone.

d_call: TRBD1; j_call: TRBJ2-1; clone_size: NA; v_call: TRBV6-5; cdr3_nt: TGTGCCAGCAACCTGGGACAGGGGGCGCGGAATGAGCAGTTCTTC; cdr3_aa: CASNLGQGARNEQFF
d_call: TRBD1; j_call: TRBJ2-1; clone_size: NA; v_call: TRBV7-9; cdr3_nt: TGTGCCAGCAGCAGGGGACAGGGCCCCAATGAGCAGTTCTTC; cdr3_aa: CASSRGQGPNEQFF
d_call: NA; j_call: TRBJ1-5; clone_size: NA; v_call: TRBV4-1; cdr3_nt: TGCGCCAGCAGCCATACTAGCAATCAGCCCCAGCATTTT; cdr3_aa: CASSHTSNQPQHF
d_call: TRBD1; j_call: TRBJ2-1; clone_size: NA; v_call: TRBV10-3; cdr3_nt: TGTGCCATCACCCAACCGGGACAGGGCGATGAGCAGTTCTTC; cdr3_aa: CAITQPGQGDEQFF
d_call: TRBD1; j_call: TRBJ2-3; clone_size: NA; v_call: TRBV2; cdr3_nt: TGTGCCAGCAGAGGGACAGGGGGATCAGATACGCAGTATTTT; cdr3_aa: CASRGTGGSDTQYF
d_call: NA; j_call: TRBJ1-2; clone_size: NA; v_call: TRBV27; cdr3_nt: TGTGCCAGCAGTTTATCTAGGGGAGATGGCTACACCTTC; cdr3_aa: CASSLSRGDGYTF
d_call: TRBD1; j_call: TRBJ2-7; clone_size: NA; v_call: TRBV9; cdr3_nt: TGTGCCAGCAGCCCGGGACAGGGGGCGGAAGAGCAGTACTTC; cdr3_aa: CASSPGQGAEEQYF
d_call: TRBD2; j_call: TRBJ2-2; clone_size: NA; v_call: TRBV27; cdr3_nt: TGTGCCAGCAGTATCCACGGGGGGGAGTGGGTCACCGGGGAGCTGTTTTTT; cdr3_aa: CASSIHGGEWVTGELFF
d_call: NA; j_call: TRBJ2-1; clone_size: NA; v_call: TRBV4-2; cdr3_nt: TGTGCCAGCAGCCAATTGGGGTGGGGAAATGAGCAGTTCTTC; cdr3_aa: CASSQLGWGNEQFF
d_call: TRBD1; j_call: TRBJ1-2; clone_size: NA; v_call: TRBV5-4; cdr3_nt: TGTGCCAGCAGCTTATCGAACAGGGGTCAACTACTCAACTATGGCTACACCTTC; cdr3_aa: CASSLSNRGQLLNYGYTF
d_call: NA; j_call: TRBJ1-1; clone_size: NA; v_call: TRBV11-2; cdr3_nt: TGTGCCAGCAGCTTTTCGGGGAACCGGATGAACACTGAAGCTTTCTTT; cdr3_aa: CASSFSGNRMNTEAFF
d_call: NA; j_call: TRBJ2-5; clone_size: NA; v_call: TRBV7-9; cdr3_nt: TGTGCCAGCAGCTTAGAGTGGGGCGGTCCCCAGTACTTC; cdr3_aa: CASSLEWGGPQYF
d_call: NA; j_call: TRBJ2-1; clone_size: NA; v_call: TRBV27; cdr3_nt: TGTGCCAGCAGTTTACAGGCCGTTTACAATGAGCAGTTCTTC; cdr3_aa: CASSLQAVYNEQFF
d_call: NA; j_call: TRBJ2-1; clone_size: NA; v_call: TRBV29-1; cdr3_nt: TGCAGCGTTGTGCTGACAGCCCGCAATGAGCAGTTCTTC; cdr3_aa: CSVVLTARNEQFF
d_call: TRBD1; j_call: TRBJ1-1; clone_size: NA; v_call: TRBV25-1; cdr3_nt: TGTGCCAGCAGTGTACAGGGGGGAACTTTCTTT; cdr3_aa: CASSVQGGTFF
d_call: TRBD2; j_call: TRBJ2-3; clone_size: NA; v_call: TRBV9; cdr3_nt: TGTGCCAGCAGCCGCGGACTAGCGGAGAGCACAGATACGCAGTATTTT; cdr3_aa: CASSRGLAESTDTQYF
d_call: NA; j_call: TRBJ1-2; clone_size: NA; v_call: TRBV2; cdr3_nt: TGTGCCAGCCCCGAACCGGGGGACTATGGCTACACCTTC; cdr3_aa: CASPEPGDYGYTF
d_call: NA; j_call: TRBJ1-5; clone_size: NA; v_call: TRBV7-4; cdr3_nt: TGTGCCAGCAGCGCAAACGCGGGACGGTACGGATTTGACAATCAGCCCCAGCATTTT; cdr3_aa: CASSANAGRYGFDNQPQHF
d_call: NA; j_call: TRBJ2-5; clone_size: NA; v_call: TRBV15; cdr3_nt: TGTGCCACCAGCATCAGGGTGGGGGAGACCCAGTACTTC; cdr3_aa: CATSIRVGETQYF
d_call: NA; j_call: TRBJ1-1; clone_size: NA; v_call: TRBV25-1; cdr3_nt: TGTGCCAGCAGTGAAATCGCGGGCCTGAACACTGAAGCTTTCTTT; cdr3_aa: CASSEIAGLNTEAFF
d_call: TRBD2; j_call: TRBJ2-1; clone_size: NA; v_call: TRBV30; cdr3_nt: TGTGCCTGGAGTACCCTAGCGGGAGGGCCTTGGAATGAGCAGTTCTTC; cdr3_aa: CAWSTLAGGPWNEQFF
d_call: NA; j_call: TRBJ2-7; clone_size: once; v_call: TRBV2; cdr3_nt: TGTGCCAGCAGCCGGGACGGCCGGACCTACGAGCAGTACTTC; cdr3_aa: CASSRDGRTYEQYF
d_call: NA; j_call: TRBJ2-2; clone_size: NA; v_call: TRBV6-5; cdr3_nt: TGTGCCAGCAGTTACTCGAAGTCTAGCGCCGGGGAGCTGTTTTTT; cdr3_aa: CASSYSKSSAGELFF
d_call: NA; j_call: TRBJ2-7; clone_size: NA; v_call: TRBV29-1; cdr3_nt: TGCAGCGTTGTTGGAGACGGTACCTACGAGCAGTACTTC; cdr3_aa: CSVVGDGTYEQYF
d_call: NA; j_call: TRBJ1-2; clone_size: NA; v_call: TRBV28; cdr3_nt: TGTGCCAGCAGCCCACCGGGGTCCTATCGTCCCTACACCTTC; cdr3_aa: CASSPPGSYRPYTF
d_call: TRBD1; j_call: TRBJ2-1; clone_size: once; v_call: TRBV7-2; cdr3_nt: TGTGCCAGCAGCTTCTTCTCCAGGGGGCCCTACAATGAGCAGTTCTTC; cdr3_aa: CASSFFSRGPYNEQFF
d_call: TRBD1; j_call: TRBJ2-1; clone_size: NA; v_call: TRBV7-9; cdr3_nt: TGTGCCAGCAGCCTGGACAGGGGGCGGAATGAGCAGTTCTTC; cdr3_aa: CASSLDRGRNEQFF
d_call: TRBD2; j_call: TRBJ2-1; clone_size: NA; v_call: TRBV15; cdr3_nt: TGTGCCACCAGCACCCCAATAGCGGGTGGCTCGGTTTGGGAGCAGTTCTTC; cdr3_aa: CATSTPIAGGSVWEQFF
d_call: NA; j_call: TRBJ1-1; clone_size: NA; v_call: TRBV12-5; cdr3_nt: TGTGCTAGTGGTTTGGGGCCTCCGTTACAGGGAGGCCCTGAAGCTTTCTTT; cdr3_aa: CASGLGPPLQGGPEAFF
d_call: TRBD2; j_call: TRBJ2-5; clone_size: NA; v_call: TRBV4-3; cdr3_nt: TGCGCCAGCAGCCAAGATCTCCAGCGGGAGATCGAAGAGACCCAGTACTTC; cdr3_aa: CASSQDLQREIEETQYF
d_call: TRBD1; j_call: TRBJ1-2; clone_size: NA; v_call: TRBV5-1; cdr3_nt: TGCGCCAGCAGCACCGAGGGACAGGGAAGCTATGGCTACACCTTC; cdr3_aa: CASSTEGQGSYGYTF
d_call: NA; j_call: TRBJ2-7; clone_size: NA; v_call: TRBV5-5; cdr3_nt: TGTGCCAGCAGCTTGGTTGGAGGCAGGGGCCGCGAGCAGTACTTC; cdr3_aa: CASSLVGGRGREQYF
d_call: TRBD1; j_call: TRBJ2-2; clone_size: NA; v_call: TRBV27; cdr3_nt: TGTGCCAGCAGTTCCCAGACAGGGCAGACCGGGGAGCTGTTTTTT; cdr3_aa: CASSSQTGQTGELFF
d_call: TRBD2; j_call: TRBJ2-5; clone_size: NA; v_call: TRBV5-1; cdr3_nt: TGCGCCAGCAGCATCGGACTAGCGGGAGCAGAGACCCAGTACTTC; cdr3_aa: CASSIGLAGAETQYF
d_call: TRBD2; j_call: TRBJ2-7; clone_size: once; v_call: TRBV9; cdr3_nt: TGTGCCAGCAGCGCAGCGGGAGGATCCTACGAGCAGTACTTC; cdr3_aa: CASSAAGGSYEQYF
d_call: TRBD1; j_call: TRBJ1-1; clone_size: NA; v_call: TRBV9; cdr3_nt: TGTGCCAGCAGCAAAACAGGGGGGAACACTGAAGCTTTCTTT; cdr3_aa: CASSKTGGNTEAFF
d_call: TRBD1; j_call: TRBJ1-2; clone_size: NA; v_call: TRBV30; cdr3_nt: TGTGCCTGGAGGGGCCTGGACAGGGGACTTAACTATGGCTACACCTTC; cdr3_aa: CAWRGLDRGLNYGYTF